The rows below give T cell receptor beta chains drawn from one sample of a study of identical twins. MiXCR, run by TCRdb on the 5' RACE reads, gives a single entry per CDR3 protein. The sample has roughly 540,000 distinct CDR3 sequences, roughly a fifth seen once; the top ten hold around 1%. These data also featured in a second study, about T cells expressing NK-cell markers.

The sequenced sample consisted of CD4+ T cells sorted from blood. The origin of the receptors is a woman younger than 35 in good health. Each CDR3 is given with its conserved first and last residue. A D gene is named only where the DNA matches it firmly.

j_call v_call d_call cdr3_aa
TRBJ2-1 TRBV12-3/TRBV12-4 . CASSDSRSISSYNEQFF
TRBJ2-7 TRBV7-2 . CASSHYAQTAYEQYF
TRBJ1-1 TRBV7-9 . CASSTSKGGAFF
TRBJ2-7 TRBV12-3/TRBV12-4 . CASSYPPYEQYF
TRBJ2-7 TRBV11-2 TRBD1 CASSLATGGHEQYF
TRBJ2-1 TRBV4-3 TRBD2 CASSRQTSGDSYNEQFF
TRBJ1-2 TRBV10-3 . CAISERGTANYGYTF
TRBJ2-1 TRBV9 . CASSVEGHPLEGEQFF
TRBJ2-7 TRBV20-1 TRBD2 CSASLAGVNDAYEQYF
TRBJ2-1 TRBV5-6 . CASSLLSGTEQFF
TRBJ2-5 TRBV20-1 TRBD1 CRAGQAIIQETQYF
TRBJ2-2 TRBV7-9 . CASRTRLGRKSGELFF
TRBJ2-4 TRBV5-4 TRBD2 CASSFAGLAGGGGAKNIQYF
TRBJ1-2 TRBV5-1 . CASSKTGIAMFGDYGYTF
TRBJ2-7 TRBV20-1 TRBD2 CSAGSSGDYEQYF
TRBJ1-1 TRBV20-1 . CSAPGLSNTEAFF
TRBJ2-5 TRBV11-2 TRBD2 CASSPTLLAGGRETQYF
TRBJ1-2 TRBV7-8 . CASSRGQIVYGYTF
TRBJ1-2 TRBV6-5 . CASSYSLLDSSYGYTF
TRBJ1-4 TRBV29-1 TRBD1 CSIPGQGIEKLFF
TRBJ1-2 TRBV27 TRBD1 CASSSPATGSYGYTF
TRBJ2-7 TRBV4-2 TRBD2 CASSQEAGLAGGNHLREQYF
TRBJ2-6 TRBV7-3 . CASSSVPNVLTF
TRBJ1-5 TRBV20-1 . CSATGSNQPQHF
TRBJ1-6 TRBV5-1 . CASSLADGSPLHF
TRBJ1-2 TRBV12-3/TRBV12-4 . CASSLFDRTKGYTF
TRBJ2-3 TRBV24-1 TRBD1 CATSARTGDTDTQYF
TRBJ2-3 TRBV20-1 . CSSRGSPGWDTQYF
TRBJ2-3 TRBV5-1 TRBD1 CASSIGTASTDTQYF
TRBJ2-5 TRBV18 . CASSPPGTRIKETQYF
TRBJ2-1 TRBV6-1 . CATSRDSTNNEQFF
TRBJ2-5 TRBV5-1 TRBD1 CASSDGQGGQETQYF
TRBJ2-3 TRBV11-2 . CASSKDLPRGKDTQYF
TRBJ2-7 TRBV7-2 . CASSLAYYYEQYF
TRBJ1-6 TRBV15 TRBD1 CATRPGTGNSPLHF
TRBJ2-1 TRBV6-2/TRBV6-3 TRBD1 CASSLKNRGIGSSSYNEQFF
TRBJ1-6 TRBV7-2 TRBD1 CASSLVGQGTSPLHF
TRBJ2-1 TRBV10-3 . CAISQRNEQFF
TRBJ2-1 TRBV6-5 . CASSYSRDLNEQFF
TRBJ2-1 TRBV4-1 . CASSERTASYNEQFF
TRBJ2-1 TRBV19 . CASSTGAGDEQFF
TRBJ2-7 TRBV29-1 TRBD2 CSASTSGLHYEQYF
TRBJ2-3 TRBV5-4 . CASSKPPQGRTDTQYF
TRBJ1-1 TRBV20-1 TRBD1 CSARVAGTGGGIFLTFF
TRBJ2-3 TRBV6-2/TRBV6-3 TRBD2 CASLHGGSGRAKDTQYF
TRBJ2-7 TRBV12-3/TRBV12-4 . CASSWGLLMGGEQYF
TRBJ2-1 TRBV12-3/TRBV12-4 TRBD1 CASSPLPGQVINEQFF
TRBJ2-3 TRBV29-1 TRBD2 CSVGPGGGWGDTQYF
TRBJ1-1 TRBV20-1 . CSARGDGGNTEAFF
TRBJ1-1 TRBV5-1 . CASSLQATNTEAFF
TRBJ1-4 TRBV4-3 TRBD1 CASSLRQGATNEKLFF
TRBJ2-2 TRBV5-6 TRBD1 CASSLGQGMPGELFF
TRBJ2-5 TRBV20-1 . CSAREGSETQYF
TRBJ2-2 TRBV9 . CASSLLGDAGELFF
TRBJ2-1 TRBV7-8 . CASSFSRPPGAYNEQFF